The clone carrying this TCR beta chain was detected ten times or more. The antigen is unknown. TCRbeta library construction was performed incorporating unique molecular identifiers. TCRdb passed the PCR reads through MiXCR, listing each CDR3 protein once. The sample has fewer than 550,000 distinct CDR3 sequences, roughly 10% seen once. The data originate from a study of T-cell reconstitution after alpha-beta-depleted transplantation in children. Study-wide findings and caveats: By one year post-transplant, T-cell counts and diversity largely arose from T cells that were newly produced.

Germline CDR1 and CDR2: SGHRS and YFSETQ. V lost 4 bases to trimming and J lost 0 bases; unmatched junction nucleotides: 4. This CDR3 comprises 16 residues. The V call is TRBV5-1, the J call TRBJ2-3, with 11 bases identical to TRBD2. The material sequenced was PBMCs, mostly from graft donor cells, taken 180 days after TCRalphabeta/CD19-depleted stem cell transplant. This TCR derives from a female patient aged 2-15 years who had a stem cell transplant for aplastic anemia, so the T cells may come from the graft donor. This CDR3 is CASSQGTSGSTDTQYF. As DNA, the CDR3 is TGCGCCAGCAGCCAAGGGACTAGCGGAAGCACAGATACGCAGTATTTT.